Listed below are T cell receptor beta chains from one sample, sequenced in a study of CD8+CD57+ T cells in acquired aplastic anemia. Each CDR3 protein gets one entry after TCRdb re-called the reads with MiXCR. In the table there are some 42,000 distinct CDR3 sequences, 68% of which are singletons. Sequenced: sorted CD4+, CD8+, or CD8+CD57+ T cells (not recorded which) from PBMCs. Every receptor here comes from a human donor in good health, serving as a control. CDR3s include the opening cysteine and the closing phenylalanine or tryptophan. The D gene is left open where the match is weak. Size is omitted from some rows. Given values are once, few, many or a class for expanded clones.

abundance,v_gene,j_gene,d_gene,CDR3aa,CDR3nt
few,TRBV5-1,TRBJ2-7,-,CASYEQYF,TGCGCCAGCTACGAGCAGTACTTC
-,TRBV20-1,TRBJ2-2,-,CSARDSTPTGWELFF,TGCAGTGCTCGAGACAGTACCCCCACCGGGTGGGAGCTGTTTTTT
once,TRBV5-8,TRBJ1-6,-,CASSTGFRSPLHF,TGTGCCAGCAGCACAGGGTTTCGTTCACCCCTCCACTTT
once,TRBV7-2,TRBJ2-3,-,CASSPDPLDTQYF,TGTGCCAGCAGCCCAGACCCCCTTGATACGCAGTATTTT
-,TRBV10-3,TRBJ2-7,-,CAISEGAEGQYF,TGTGCCATCAGTGAAGGGGCGGAGGGGCAGTACTTC
-,TRBV9,TRBJ1-2,-,CASSGIRGYGYTF,TGTGCCAGCAGCGGGATCAGGGGCTATGGCTACACCTTC
-,TRBV15,TRBJ2-6,-,CATSRDWSGANVLTF,TGTGCCACCAGCAGAGATTGGTCTGGGGCCAACGTCCTGACTTTC
many,TRBV5-6,TRBJ2-5,-,CASSLGVEGETQYF,TGTGCCAGCAGCTTGGGTGTGGAGGGGGAGACCCAGTACTTC
-,TRBV24-1,TRBJ2-1,TRBD2,CATSDPSGNAYNEQFF,TGTGCCACCAGTGACCCAAGCGGGAACGCCTACAATGAGCAGTTCTTC
-,TRBV19,TRBJ1-2,-,CASSRDFNYGYTF,TGTGCCAGTAGTCGGGATTTTAACTATGGCTACACCTTC